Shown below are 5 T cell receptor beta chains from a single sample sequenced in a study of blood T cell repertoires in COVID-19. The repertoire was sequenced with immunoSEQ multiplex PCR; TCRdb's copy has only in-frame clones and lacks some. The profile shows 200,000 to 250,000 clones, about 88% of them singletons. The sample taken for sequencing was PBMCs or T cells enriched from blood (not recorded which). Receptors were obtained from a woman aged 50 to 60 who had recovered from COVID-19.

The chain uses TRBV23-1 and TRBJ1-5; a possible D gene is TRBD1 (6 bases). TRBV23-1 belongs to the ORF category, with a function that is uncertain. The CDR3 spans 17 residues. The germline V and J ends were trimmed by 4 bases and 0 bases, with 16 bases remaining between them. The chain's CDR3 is CASSPRTEAYSNQPQHF. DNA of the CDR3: TGCGCCAGCAGTCCACGGACAGAAGCGTATAGCAATCAGCCCCAGCATTTT.

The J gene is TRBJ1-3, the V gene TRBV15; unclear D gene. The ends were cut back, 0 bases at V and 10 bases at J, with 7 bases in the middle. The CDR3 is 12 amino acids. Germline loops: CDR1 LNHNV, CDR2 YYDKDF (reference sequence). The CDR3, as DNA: TGTGCCACCAGCAGAGATCGGTTGACCATATATTTT. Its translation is CATSRDRLTIYF. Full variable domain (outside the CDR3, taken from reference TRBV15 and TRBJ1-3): DAMVIQNPRYQVTQFGKPVTLSCSQTLNHNVMYWYQQKSSQAPKLLFHYYDKDFNNEADTPDNFQSRRPNTSFCFLDIRSPGLGDTAMYLCATSRDRLTIYFGEGSWLTVV.

This CDR3 reads CASNRPGSPYEQYF. The CDR3 DNA reads TGTGCCAGCAATAGGCCCGGGAGTCCCTACGAGCAGTACTTC. The V and J genes are TRBV2 and TRBJ2-7; D perhaps matches TRBD2 (6 bases). The length of the CDR3 is 14 residues. Germline CDR1 SNHLY, CDR2 FYNNEI. The germline V and J ends were trimmed by 7 bases and 2 bases, with 15 bases remaining between them.

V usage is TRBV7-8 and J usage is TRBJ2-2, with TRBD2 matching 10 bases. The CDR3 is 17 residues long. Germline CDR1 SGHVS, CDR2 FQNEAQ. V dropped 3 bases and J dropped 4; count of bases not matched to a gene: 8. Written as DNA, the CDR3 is TGTGCCAGCAGCTTCCAGAGCGGGAGGGCCATCACCGGGGAGCTGTTTTTT. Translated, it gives CASSFQSGRAITGELFF.

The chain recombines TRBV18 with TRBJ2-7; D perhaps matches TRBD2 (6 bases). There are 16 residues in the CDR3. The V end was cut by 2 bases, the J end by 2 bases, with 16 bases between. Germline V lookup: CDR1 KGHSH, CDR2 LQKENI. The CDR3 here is CASSPGNIGLTYEQYF. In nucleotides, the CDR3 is TGTGCCAGCTCACCAGGGAATATTGGACTAACCTACGAGCAGTACTTC.